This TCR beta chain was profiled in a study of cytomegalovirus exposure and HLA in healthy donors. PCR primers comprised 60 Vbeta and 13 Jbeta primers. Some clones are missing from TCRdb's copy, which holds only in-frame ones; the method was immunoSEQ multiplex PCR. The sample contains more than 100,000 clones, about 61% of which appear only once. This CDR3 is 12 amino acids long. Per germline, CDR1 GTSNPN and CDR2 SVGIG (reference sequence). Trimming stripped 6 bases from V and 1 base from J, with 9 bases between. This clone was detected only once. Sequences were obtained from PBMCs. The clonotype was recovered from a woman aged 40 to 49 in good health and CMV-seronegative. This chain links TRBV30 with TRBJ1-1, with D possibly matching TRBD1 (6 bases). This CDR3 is CACGQQNTEAFF. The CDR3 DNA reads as TGTGCCTGCGGACAGCAGAACACTGAAGCTTTCTTT.